These T cell receptor beta chains were read from a single sample in a study of blood T cells in healthy people across ages. MiXCR was run by TCRdb on the 5' RACE reads, yielding one entry per CDR3 protein. The sample contains around 1,800,000 distinct CDR3 sequences, around 40% of which appear only once. Sequencing was performed on blood. Receptors originate from a human donor in good health. CDR3s leave out the opening cysteine and the closing phenylalanine or tryptophan. Each record gives: J gene, V gene, CDR3 protein.

>TRBJ1-1|TRBV20-1
SASSQGEKNTEAF
>TRBJ2-1|TRBV20-1
SAGGGPLYNEQF
>TRBJ1-1|TRBV7-2
ASSLEAVPNTEAF
>TRBJ1-2|TRBV5-5
ASSPFLATNYGYT
>TRBJ2-5|TRBV2
ASSDATSGEGETQY
>TRBJ2-1|TRBV5-5
ASSLGSGGLNEQF
>TRBJ1-2|TRBV10-3
AITGTGSNGYT
>TRBJ2-1|TRBV7-9
ASSPGTRIGEQF
>TRBJ2-7|TRBV9
ASSGGTDRGFYEQY
>TRBJ2-5|TRBV11-2
ASSFNLAEQETQY
>TRBJ2-7|TRBV5-6
ASSHTGTTKGRSYEQY
>TRBJ1-1|TRBV5-1
ASSLTGTREGTEAF
>TRBJ1-6|TRBV6-2/TRBV6-3
ASSFMGREGSPLH
>TRBJ2-7|TRBV28
ASSLREDTYEQY
>TRBJ1-1|TRBV24-1
ATSDLGTEAF
>TRBJ2-7|TRBV11-2
ASSAVGGYEQY
>TRBJ2-7|TRBV6-4
ASIDHSEYREQY
>TRBJ2-1|TRBV12-3/TRBV12-4
ASRPSSGGANEQF
>TRBJ1-5|TRBV30
AWDRGPNQPQH
>TRBJ1-2|TRBV5-1
ASSSYIGSGYGYT
>TRBJ2-1|TRBV24-1
ATSGGHQTYNEQF
>TRBJ1-1|TRBV20-1
SAREIFLNTEAF
>TRBJ1-2|TRBV5-1
ASSPALGRKGAYGYT
>TRBJ1-4|TRBV4-2
ASSQQTLDRNEKRF